The present T cell receptor (beta chain) was sequenced within a study of vaccination and CD4 T cells after COVID-19 (dated by TCRdb to 2021 to 2024). Context from the whole study: SARS-CoV-2 positivity had been established in the convalescent patients by nasal swab PCR, and mild disease was recorded in some 10 of these patients and severe disease in one. The convalescent cohort comprised six males and four females, including two Hispanic individuals, seven Caucasians, two Asians and one multiracial person. Participants got two doses of the Pfizer-BioNTech BNT162b2 vaccine (n=8) or two doses of the Moderna mRNA-1273 vaccine (n=2). Post-COVID blood samples from convalescent patients were collected a median of approximately 100 days after diagnosis, with a range of roughly 35 to 180 days. The time from the second vaccine dose to post-vaccine blood sampling had a median of roughly 70 days and ranged from about 14 to 250 days. For stimulating the cultures, overlapping spike peptide pools were used, derived from SARS-CoV-2 as well as from the common cold coronaviruses HCoV-NL63, HCoV-OC43 and HCoV-229E. Control cultures received a CEFX viral epitope pool as the positive control, an HIV-1 Nef peptide pool as the negative control, or no peptide. In around 9 COVID-19 convalescent patients and a few infection-naive healthy vaccine recipients, researchers compared the spike-specific CD4+ TCR repertoire from before mRNA vaccination with the repertoire from after.

The sample holds a few counts of this clonotype. Its antigen target is currently unknown. No base-level quality is on record; no much larger clone is a single base apart. To prepare the library, PCR was applied. TCR sequencing of DNA from cultured CD4+ T cells used the Oncomine TCR Beta short-read assay at the Johns Hopkins FTIC core. Genomic DNA was extracted from the cultured CD4+ T cells with the QIAamp micro DNA kit. Oncomine TCR Beta libraries from cultured CD4+ T cells were pooled using unique dual indexes and sequenced on an Illumina iSeq 100. Per the authors' processing: Non-productive sequences were filtered out, and CDR3s that did not start with C, did not end with F or W, or were shorter than 7 amino acids were discarded. Antigen-specific clonotypes were identified using the MANAFEST web application through comparison of peptide-stimulated wells with reference and other culture wells. To be called positive, a clone needed an FDR below 0.05, an odds ratio above 5, and a productive frequency above 0.1% in at least two of three replicate wells. A clonotype was classed as cross-reactive if the clonotype showed significant expansion both in SARS-CoV-2 spike wells and in at least one common cold coronavirus spike condition. CDR3 homology was assessed with Levenshtein distances (stringdist) and unrooted phylogenetic trees (ape) in R version 3.6.1. The public reads were quality trimmed at Q25 with fastp and then assembled into clones with MiXCR by TCRdb, keeping productive beta chains. Rows with one shared CDR3 protein collapse into an entry with the most common genes and DNA. It is TCRdb's table, rather than the study itself, that gives the V and J calls and clone size. The sample table lists a few thousand distinct CDR3 sequences, approximately 20% of them with a count of one. Roughly a fifth of the sample is held by the ten biggest clonotypes.

What this sample's treatment or condition label stands for: approximately nine-day PBMC culture with coronavirus spike peptide pools or control peptides (ViraFEST assay). The ViraFEST assay was used in the study, in which antigen-specific T cells were expanded with peptide pools and expanded clonotypes were subsequently identified by TCR sequencing. The convalescent patients' positive SARS-CoV-2 PCR tests fell between March and December 2020, which was before the Alpha, Beta and Delta variants emerged in the United States. Each well held about 1.8 million PBMCs cultured with 9 to 10 ug/ml peptide pools in IMDM containing approximately 5% human AB serum and around 10 IU/ml IL-2. Half of the culture medium was replaced with fresh IL-2-containing medium on days 3 and 7. After 9 to 11 days of culture, CD4+ T cells were isolated by negative selection with the EasySep CD4+ T cell isolation kit. Ficoll-Paque Plus gradient centrifugation was used to isolate PBMCs from whole blood, and the isolated PBMCs were then either used fresh or cryopreserved at -140C. In general, triplicate wells were set up for every culture condition.

CDR1 and CDR2 are drawn from the germline V gene: MNHNS, SASEGT. V is cut by 5 bases and J by 4 bases, and the space between the germline ends is 11 bases. From its cysteine to its phenylalanine, the CDR3 spans 13 amino acids. Here the CDR3 DNA is all that survives: 39 bases in frame from base 1. Here is what the overall study found, with its caveats: Of the vaccine-specific clones found in convalescent patients, nearly all (304 of 307) were mono-reactive for SARS-CoV-2 spike instead of being cross-reactive with common cold coronaviruses. The median number of SARS-CoV-2-reactive clonotypes rose from 20 to 25 after infection to 30 to 45 after vaccination, but the change was not significant. The number of convalescent patients in the study was relatively small, and the study did not examine early timepoints following natural infection. Among the post-vaccine SARS-CoV-2-reactive clones in convalescent patients, a median about 86% showed up only after vaccination, which suggests vaccine-specific priming.

The chain uses TRBV6-1 and TRBJ1-2; no confident D gene assignment can be made. This TCR came from a human donor who had recovered from COVID-19. Sequences were obtained from CD4+ T cells from blood, cultured in vitro. The sequence in DNA is TGTGCCAGCAGTCAAGACGGGATCTATGGCTACACCTTC. The encoded protein is CASSQDGIYGYTF.